This T cell receptor beta chain was retrieved from a study of blood T cell repertoires in COVID-19. Libraries were prepared by immunoSEQ multiplex PCR; TCRdb keeps only in-frame clonotypes and omits some of them. This sample yields some 170,000 clones, of which over 75% are seen a single time; roughly a tenth belongs to the top ten. The CDR3 is 16 residues long. The germline CDR1 and CDR2 sequences are SNHLY and FYNNEI. Trimming left V 4 bases short and J 2 bases short, with 15 bases between. The sequence derives from a human donor in a cohort sampled during active COVID-19. The chain uses TRBV2 and TRBJ1-5; no clear D gene. The material sequenced was peripheral blood. CDR3 nucleotides: TGTGCCAGCAGTGTGGGAGGAAGTCGGGGCAATCAGCCCCAGCATTTT. Translation gives CASSVGGSRGNQPQHF. The full variable domain, rest sourced from reference TRBV2 and TRBJ1-5, is EPEVTQTPSHQVTQMGQEVILRCVPISNHLYFYWYRQILGQKVEFLVSFYNNEISEKSEIFDDQFSVERPDGSNFTLKIRSTKLEDSAMYFCASSVGGSRGNQPQHFGDGTRLSIL.